The entry below gives a single T cell receptor beta chain sequence along with its context. What it binds is not known. Vbeta (60) and Jbeta (13) primers were used in the PCR. Assay: immunoSEQ multiplex PCR; the TCRdb copy retains only in-frame clones and omits some. Of around 220,000 clones detected, roughly 80% appear once; the ten largest clones hold approximately 0.22%. This CDR3 region has 15 residues. Per germline, CDR1 SNHLY and CDR2 FYNNEI. V shed 6 bases, J shed 9 bases, and the junction held 14 bases outside the gene matches. The sample originates from a study of cytomegalovirus exposure and HLA in healthy donors. Study-wide findings and caveats: Reports credit the classifier with highly specific, highly sensitive diagnosis of cytomegalovirus status. DRB1 had the most TCR associations and HLA-C the fewest, a later analysis found, with rates varying by HLA locus. The productive fraction for most TCR beta V segments was about 87% or about 30% in an earlier analysis. The Asian-associated ancestry cluster reportedly had fewer N-insertions than the approximately 670-donor mean in a later analysis.

The sequenced material came from PBMCs. The receptor was derived from a girl aged 2-10 years in good health and CMV-seronegative. The V gene is TRBV2, the J gene TRBJ2-1, with 7 bases aligning to TRBD2. Here the CDR3 DNA reads TGTGCCAGCAGCGAAATTCGGCTAGCGGATTCTGAGCAGTTCTTC. Amino acids: CASSEIRLADSEQFF. Filled out from reference TRBV2 and TRBJ2-1, the complete variable domain reads EPEVTQTPSHQVTQMGQEVILRCVPISNHLYFYWYRQILGQKVEFLVSFYNNEISEKSEIFDDQFSVERPDGSNFTLKIRSTKLEDSAMYFCASSEIRLADSEQFFGPGTRLTVL.